This TCR beta chain is drawn from a study of blood T cell repertoires in COVID-19. Study details: Nucleic acid was either cDNA or gDNA, and it came from T cells, B-cell-depleted T cells, or PBMCs.

Assay: immunoSEQ multiplex PCR; the TCRdb copy retains only in-frame clones and omits some. The sample includes 250,000 to 300,000 clones, roughly 86% of them seen just once. The CDR3 extends over 18 amino acids. The junction had 11 bases not matched to a gene; V was cut back by 4 bases and J by 2 bases. The germline CDR1 and CDR2 sequences are SGHDT and YYEEEE. The sequence was collected from a woman aged 55-75 years who had recovered from COVID-19. Sequencing was performed on PBMCs or T cells enriched from blood (not recorded which). The rearrangement joins TRBV5-6 to TRBJ2-4; 11 nucleotides agree with TRBD1. The chain's CDR3 is CASSPLGQGARSKNIQYF. The DNA of the CDR3 is TGTGCCAGCAGCCCGCTAGGACAGGGGGCCCGATCCAAAAACATTCAGTACTTC. Supplemented by reference TRBV5-6 and TRBJ2-4, the full variable domain reads DAGVTQSPTHLIKTRGQQVTLRCSPKSGHDTVSWYQQALGQGPQFIFQYYEEEERQRGNFPDRFSGHQFPNYSSELNVNALLLGDSALYLCASSPLGQGARSKNIQYFGAGTRLSVL.